Each of the 16 T cell receptor beta chains below was sequenced from the same sample in a study of cytomegalovirus exposure and HLA in healthy donors. Use of 60 Vbeta and 13 Jbeta primers characterized the PCR. Sequencing used immunoSEQ multiplex PCR; TCRdb keeps in-frame clones, though not all of them. The table has about 140,000 clones, 79% seen once. Sequencing input: PBMCs. All receptors come from a man aged 18-30 years in good health and CMV-seronegative.

The rearrangement links TRBV7-2 to TRBJ1-2; possible D gene TRBD1, 5 bases. CDR3 length equals 14 residues. The germline V gene has CDR1 SGHTA and CDR2 FQGNSA. The V end was cut by 2 bases, the J end by 4 bases, with 11 bases between. CDR3 loop: CASSLRGSAYGYTF. CDR3 sequence (DNA): TGTGCCAGCAGCTTACGGGGGTCGGCCTATGGCTACACCTTC.

As concerns this clone: The junction shows a germline mismatch at one end, possibly a read error. V gene TRBV4-2 combines with J gene TRBJ1-6; TRBD1 is a possible D gene (6 bases). Per the germline V gene, CDR1 is LGHNA and CDR2 is YNFKEQ. The CDR3 runs to 16 residues. The DNA for the CDR3 is TGTGCCGGCAGCCAAGATGCAGGGCGGGGGCCCTCACCCCTCCACTTT. It yields the protein CAGSQDAGRGPSPLHF.

The gene calls are TRBV5-1 and TRBJ1-5; TRBD1 agrees at 9 bases. This CDR3 region has 15 residues. Losses at the gene ends were 4 bases for V and 2 bases for J; bases not matched to a gene: 4. Germline values: CDR1 SGHRS, CDR2 YFSETQ. The CDR3 loop reads CASSPGDRGNQPQHF. CDR3 DNA sequence: TGCGCCAGCAGCCCGGGGGACAGGGGCAATCAGCCCCAGCATTTT.

The genes are TRBV14 and TRBJ1-2; TRBD1 matches 7 bases. J was trimmed by 4 bases and V by 0 bases; bases with no gene match: 8. The CDR3 totals 16 residues. Germline V gives CDR1 SGHDN, CDR2 FVKESK. The CDR3 DNA sequence: TGTGCCAGCAGCCAAGAAGTCGGGACAGCCTTCTATGGCTACACCTTC. Translation gives CASSQEVGTAFYGYTF.

V is TRBV19 and J is TRBJ1-2, with D possibly being TRBD1 (6 bases). The CDR3 runs 13 residues. V was pared by 9 bases and J by 0 bases, with 11 bases between. Germline CDR1 and CDR2: LNHDA and SQIVND (reference sequence). The CDR3 reads CASLDSPNYGYTF. The CDR3 bases are TGTGCCAGCCTGGACAGTCCTAACTATGGCTACACCTTC.

The rearrangement links TRBV14 to TRBJ1-2; 8 nucleotides line up with TRBD1. The CDR3 is made up of 16 amino acids. V was clipped by 0 bases and J by 8 bases; unmatched bases: 11. Per germline, CDR1 SGHDN and CDR2 FVKESK. CDR3 DNA sequence: TGTGCCAGCAGCCAAGATTTGGGCAGGGGGCTTGCGGGCTACACCTTC. Translated: CASSQDLGRGLAGYTF.

The chain links TRBV11-2 to TRBJ1-6; D might be TRBD1 (5 bases). The CDR3 is 16 residues long. The V gene's germline CDR1 is SGHAT and CDR2 FQNNGV. Deletions cut 5 bases from V and 4 bases from J, with 15 bases between. This CDR3 is CASSTQAGRYNSPLHF. Written as DNA, the CDR3 is TGTGCCAGCAGCACCCAAGCAGGGCGGTATAATTCACCCCTCCACTTT.

This clone has just one count. This rearrangement joins TRBV7-6 to TRBJ1-2, with 7 bases aligning to TRBD1. The length of the CDR3 is 15 residues. Germline V gene data show CDR1 as SGHVS and CDR2 as FNYEAQ. The junction had 12 bases not matched to a gene; V was cut back by 3 bases and J by 8 bases. Here the CDR3 DNA reads TGTGCCAGCAGCTTTTACCCAACGACAGGGTCCGGCTACACCTTC. It specifies CASSFYPTTGSGYTF.

V gene TRBV30 combines with J gene TRBJ1-1; weak D call: TRBD1 (6 bases). This CDR3 has 15 amino acids. Germline values: CDR1 GTSNPN, CDR2 SVGIG (reference sequence). Trimming took 0 bases from V and 1 from J, leaving 12 bases between them. CDR3 DNA sequence: TGTGCCTGGAGTGTATATGAAGGGGGGAACACTGAAGCTTTCTTT. Amino acid sequence: CAWSVYEGGNTEAFF.

The chain is built from TRBV5-1 and TRBJ1-2; D perhaps matches TRBD1 (5 bases). Trimming removed 1 base from V and 8 bases from J, with 18 bases in between. This CDR3 region has 15 residues. Germline V lookup: CDR1 SGHRS, CDR2 YFSETQ. The CDR3 DNA sequence: TGCGCCAGCAGCTTGTCGGGCGTGGGGGGAGACGGCTACACCTTC. Protein sequence: CASSLSGVGGDGYTF.

A single count supports this clone. V is TRBV5-1 and J is TRBJ2-2; possible D gene TRBD1, 7 bases. The CDR3 consists of 15 residues. V lost 0 bases, J lost 4 bases, and 10 bases lay in between. Germline V lookup: CDR1 SGHRS, CDR2 YFSETQ. CDR3: CASSLAQGGTGELFF. The CDR3 DNA sequence: TGCGCCAGCAGCTTGGCCCAGGGGGGCACCGGGGAGCTGTTTTTT.

This sequence joins TRBV9 and TRBJ1-1; 9 bases agree with TRBD1. Germline CDR1 reads SGDLS; CDR2 reads YYNGEE. The CDR3 sequence is 14 residues long. Trimming removed 0 bases from V and 5 bases from J; junction bases left unmatched: 2. CDR3 region: CASSVGTGATEAFF. CDR3 DNA sequence: TGTGCCAGCAGCGTAGGGACAGGGGCAACTGAAGCTTTCTTT.

The chain links TRBV6-5 to TRBJ2-5, with D tentatively TRBD1 (5 bases). The V gene lost 6 bases and the J gene lost 5 bases, with 19 bases spanning the gap. This CDR3 has 15 residues. Germline CDR1 reads MNHEY; CDR2 reads SVGAGI. The CDR3 is CASSRTQVGLETQYF. The CDR3 nucleotides are TGTGCCAGCAGCCGAACCCAAGTGGGGCTGGAGACCCAGTACTTC.

This clone was detected a few times. The V gene is TRBV6-6, the J gene TRBJ1-5; TRBD1 aligns across 10 bases. V was pared by 5 bases and J by 3 bases, with 7 bases of the junction left unmatched. CDR1 is MNHNY, CDR2 SVGAGI, per germline (reference sequence). The length of the CDR3 is 16 residues. This CDR3 is CASSRRTGGFNQPQHF. CDR3 bases: TGTGCCAGCAGTCGCCGGACAGGGGGTTTCAATCAGCCCCAGCATTTT.

The chain couples TRBV7-9 to TRBJ1-5; D is unclear. Trimming pared 5 bases from V and 5 bases from J, leaving 22 bases between. Germline CDR1 reads SEHNR; CDR2 reads FQNEAQ (reference sequence). The CDR3 totals 17 residues. CDR3 in amino acids: CASSPTPTPGGHQPQHF. In DNA, the CDR3 is TGTGCCAGCAGCCCCACACCGACACCAGGAGGGCATCAGCCCCAGCATTTT.

The chain joins TRBV2 to TRBJ2-1; 9 bases are a match to TRBD1. CDR1 and CDR2 (germline): SNHLY, FYNNEI. The CDR3 has 15 residues. With 7 bases clipped from V and 4 bases from J, the junction kept 8 bases outside the gene matches. CDR3 DNA sequence: TGTGCCAGCATCCCAGGACAGGGGCTATACAATGAGCAGTTCTTC. Its translation: CASIPGQGLYNEQFF.